The 9 T cell receptor beta chains given below trace back to one sample, sequenced in a study of response to subunit inactivated influenza vaccine. TCRdb reprocessed the RT-PCR reads with MiXCR, giving one entry per CDR3 protein. The sample has under 750,000 distinct CDR3 sequences, approximately 12% seen once; the top ten hold 10% to 13%. Source: PBMCs from blood, taken on the day of vaccination. The receptors originated from a man aged 50 to 59 who received an inactivated influenza vaccine.

This clonotype has just a few counts. The CDR3 DNA reads as TGTGCCAGCAGTCCCCCGGGGAGGGGGCTTAGCAATCAGCCCCAGCATTTT. Its translation: CASSPPGRGLSNQPQHF. The chain has TRBV12-3 or TRBV12-4 and TRBJ1-5; the match to TRBD1 covers 7 bases. The CDR3 extends over 17 amino acids. After removal of 5 bases from V and 0 bases from J, the junction contained 10 bases not matched to a gene.

This chain joins TRBV2 and TRBJ2-1, with TRBD2 identical over 10 bases. CDR3 length: 15 residues. CDR1 is SNHLY and CDR2 is FYNNEI in the germline V gene. V shed 6 bases and J 7 bases; nucleotides not matched to a gene: 9. CDR3 amino acids: CASRVSGGIRNEQFF. The CDR3, as DNA: TGTGCCAGCAGAGTTAGCGGGGGGATACGAAATGAGCAGTTCTTC.

On this clonotype itself: One junction end disagrees with the germline gene, perhaps due to a read error. This sequence joins TRBV11-2 and TRBJ2-7; D is undetermined. The CDR3 is 15 residues long. Germline CDR1 SGHAT, CDR2 FQNNGV. The CDR3 DNA follows: TGTGCCAGCAGCTCGTGGCAGCTCAACCTCTACAAGCAGTACTTC. The encoded protein is CASSSWQLNLYKQYF.

This clonotype was seen a few times. This chain connects TRBV6-1 to TRBJ2-5; the match to TRBD1 covers 7 bases. The CDR3 is made up of 14 amino acids. CDR1 and CDR2 from the germline V gene are MNHNS and SASEGT. V shed 6 bases and J 1 base; nucleotides not matched to a gene: 5. The CDR3 loop reads CASSPTGVQETQYF. The CDR3 region has the DNA TGTGCCAGCAGCCCCACAGGGGTCCAAGAGACCCAGTACTTC.

This clonotype was picked up many times. The rearrangement uses TRBV28 and TRBJ1-4, with a tentative D call TRBD1 (6 bases). This CDR3 region has 16 residues. V shed 5 bases and J shed 1 base, with 14 bases lying between them. The germline gives CDR1 MDHEN, CDR2 SYDVKM. CDR3 bases: TGTGCCAGCAGTCCACACCCCAGGGGAACTAATGAAAAACTGTTTTTT. Amino acids: CASSPHPRGTNEKLFF.

This clonotype appeared a few times. The chain employs TRBV15 and TRBJ2-7, with 10 bases that match TRBD2. With 1 base clipped from V and 6 bases from J, the junction kept 9 bases outside the gene matches. The CDR3 runs 16 residues. Germline CDR1 is LNHNV and CDR2 is YYDKDF (reference sequence). The CDR3 loop is CATSRGVYSGGREQYF. The CDR3 DNA reads TGTGCCACCAGCAGAGGGGTTTATAGCGGGGGGCGCGAGCAGTACTTC. Using reference TRBV15 and TRBJ2-7 for the parts outside the CDR3, the full variable domain is DAMVIQNPRYQVTQFGKPVTLSCSQTLNHNVMYWYQQKSSQAPKLLFHYYDKDFNNEADTPDNFQSRRPNTSFCFLDIRSPGLGDTAMYLCATSRGVYSGGREQYFGPGTRLTVT.

The V gene is TRBV20-1, the J gene TRBJ2-7; the D gene is possibly TRBD2 (5 bases). CDR3 length: 13 residues. Between the trimmed V and J ends, which lost 8 bases and 5 bases, there was a span of 19 bases. The germline V gene has CDR1 DFQATT and CDR2 SNEGSKA (reference sequence). The CDR3 loop is CSSHRRLGDEQYF. The CDR3 DNA is TGCAGTTCTCATCGCCGTCTCGGGGACGAGCAGTACTTC.

V and J are TRBV5-1 and TRBJ2-7; possibly TRBD2 for D (6 bases). V was trimmed by 3 bases and J by 2 bases, leaving 21 bases between them. CDR1 and CDR2 from the germline V gene are SGHRS and YFSETQ. The CDR3 consists of 17 residues. CDR3 coding DNA: TGCGCCAGCAGCTGGGCCCCGGGGGACTTATACCCCTACGAGCAGTACTTC. Translated: CASSWAPGDLYPYEQYF.

The table lists this clonotype with many counts. In DNA form, the CDR3 reads TGTGCCAGCAGTGATTATGACAGACGCACAGATACGCAGTATTTT. Translated: CASSDYDRRTDTQYF. J is TRBJ2-3 and V is TRBV2, with D possibly being TRBD1 (5 bases). Germline values: CDR1 SNHLY, CDR2 FYNNEI. V shed 3 bases and J shed 1 base, with 11 bases lying between them. The CDR3 is 15 residues long.